This T cell receptor beta chain was identified during a study of T-cell reconstitution after alpha-beta-depleted transplantation in children. Germline V gene sequence: CDR1 SGHVS, CDR2 FNYEAQ. This CDR3 has 16 residues. The junction had 9 bases not matched to a gene; V was cut back by 5 bases and J by 1 base. This clonotype was observed a few times. Its antigen is unidentified. Construction of the TCRbeta library involved unique molecular identifiers. In TCRdb, the PCR reads were re-called with MiXCR into one record per CDR3 protein. This sample carries approximately 500,000 distinct CDR3 sequences, over 9.5% of them seen once, and the ten largest clones take 2%. Overall study results and limits: At day 60, the high TCRbeta diversity found in some patients originated from recipient T cells and thymic progenitors that had survived. Several hundred expanded graft clones reportedly were the source of alpha-beta T cells about two months after transplant. Most T-cell counts and diversity one year after the transplant came from T cells that were newly produced.

The TCR originated in a child aged 2-9 years with inherited bone marrow failure, due to receive a stem cell transplant. The sequencing here drew on PBMCs, taken before TCRalphabeta/CD19-depleted stem cell transplant. The chain recombines TRBV7-6 with TRBJ2-5; 8 bases match TRBD1. The CDR3 protein is CASSTPGQARQETQYF. The DNA of the CDR3 is TGTGCCAGCAGCACACCGGGACAGGCTCGCCAAGAGACCCAGTACTTC.